What follows are 19 T cell receptor beta chains derived from one specimen sequenced in a study of shared clonotypes between healthy human individuals (TCRdb year 2020). The library was obtained by the immunoSEQ multiplex PCR assay. The clones in this table, taken by TCRdb from immuneACCESS, are in-frame only. Not every clone is retained; where verified, under half of the shortfall comes from an unresolved V gene, and the cause of the rest is unknown. A total of approximately 500,000 clones appear in this sample, around 80% of them only once. The ten largest clones represent more than 10% of the sample. The specimen sequenced was PBMCs. The receptors originated from a woman aged 40-49 years in good health. Some clones in this sample may be carry-over from other donors' samples.

The chain carries TRBV6-5 and TRBJ2-7, with TRBD2 as a possible D gene (5 bases). Per the germline V gene, CDR1 is MNHEY and CDR2 is SVGAGI. The length of the CDR3 is 15 residues. The ends were cut back, 0 bases at V and 1 base at J, with 10 bases in the middle. DNA of the CDR3: TGTGCCAGCAGTTACTCACCCGAGGGTTCCTACGAGCAGTACTTC. Translated: CASSYSPEGSYEQYF.

The chain couples TRBV7-2 to TRBJ1-2; 8 bases align to TRBD1. CDR1 and CDR2 from the germline V gene are SGHTA and FQGNSA. V shed 3 bases, J shed 4 bases, and the junction held 7 bases outside the gene matches. The CDR3 length is 15 residues. CDR3 sequence reads: CASSFDRGTTYGYTF. CDR3 nucleotides: TGTGCCAGCAGCTTTGACAGGGGCACTACCTATGGCTACACCTTC.

The DNA for the CDR3 is TGTGCCAGCAGCCCGCGCAGGGGGCGCGGGTCAGATACGCAGTATTTT. Translating it yields CASSPRRGRGSDTQYF. The genes are TRBV7-2 and TRBJ2-3; 8 bases are shared with TRBD1. This CDR3 region has 16 residues. Germline V lookup: CDR1 SGHTA, CDR2 FQGNSA. The trim removed 5 bases at V and 4 bases at J, leaving 11 bases unmatched.

This clone was detected many times. The gene calls are TRBV28 and TRBJ2-2; weak D call: TRBD1 (6 bases). The V gene lost 5 bases and the J gene lost 6 bases, with 19 bases spanning the gap. This CDR3 is 16 amino acids long. Germline lookup yields CDR1 MDHEN and CDR2 SYDVKM. The CDR3 protein is CASSLAGQRDPGELFF. Here the CDR3 DNA reads TGTGCCAGCAGTCTCGCCGGACAGAGGGACCCCGGGGAGCTGTTTTTT.

The genes are TRBV28 and TRBJ2-5; D might be TRBD1 or TRBD2, each matching 6 bases. Trimming shortened V by 6 bases and J by 4 bases, and 18 bases separated the two germline ends. The CDR3 sequence is 15 residues long. Per germline, CDR1 MDHEN and CDR2 SYDVKM. The CDR3 DNA sequence: TGTGCCAGCAGACTCGAGGGGGGAGTGGGAGAGACCCAGTACTTC. Translation gives CASRLEGGVGETQYF.

In regard to this clone: This sample includes further DNA sequences coding for the same CDR3. V gene TRBV4-1 combines with J gene TRBJ1-5, with TRBD1 as a possible D gene (6 bases). The V and J ends lost 0 bases and 4 bases respectively, with 13 bases between them. The germline V gene has CDR1 MGHRA and CDR2 YSYEKL. The CDR3 loop spans 16 amino acids. This CDR3 reads CASSQEGQGRNQPQHF. For the CDR3, the DNA is TGCGCCAGCAGCCAAGAGGGGCAGGGGAGGAATCAGCCCCAGCATTTT.

The chain links TRBV30 to TRBJ2-7; D gene ambiguous. Trimming cost V 2 bases and J 5 bases, with 10 bases left between them. Germline V gene sequence: CDR1 GTSNPN, CDR2 SVGIG (reference sequence). The CDR3 sequence is 12 residues long. The CDR3, as DNA: TGTGCCTGGAGTACGATCGTCGACGAGCAGTACTTC. Translated, it gives CAWSTIVDEQYF. Complete variable domain (other parts from reference TRBV30 and TRBJ2-7): SQTIHQWPATLVQPVGSPLSLECTVEGTSNPNLYWYRQAAGRGLQLLFYSVGIGQISSEVPQNLSASRPQDRQFILSSKKLLLSDSGFYLCAWSTIVDEQYFGPGTRLTVT.

This clone was detected only a few times. This chain connects TRBV28 to TRBJ2-7, with D perhaps matching TRBD2 (6 bases). The CDR3 extends over 16 amino acids. Germline V lookup: CDR1 MDHEN, CDR2 SYDVKM. With 5 bases removed from V and 3 bases from J, the gap between germline ends came to 20 bases. The CDR3 sequence is CASSPGWGEFGYEQYF. The CDR3 region has the DNA TGTGCCAGCAGTCCCGGTTGGGGGGAATTCGGCTACGAGCAGTACTTC.

J is TRBJ2-3 and V is TRBV12-1; TRBD1 reflects the table's D call only, with no check against the DNA. TRBV12-1 is tagged as a pseudogene. The CDR3 sequence is 12 residues long. The CDR3 spells CASSFEGDTQYF. CDR3 bases: TGTGCCAGCAGCTTTGAGGGGGATACGCAGTATTTT.

V usage is TRBV27 and J usage is TRBJ2-3, with 9 bases matching TRBD1. Germline loops: CDR1 MNHEY, CDR2 SMNVEV (reference sequence). Unmatched junction bases numbered 5, after V lost 6 bases and J lost 4 bases. The CDR3 spans 14 residues. CDR3 loop: CASRPGQGADTQYF. CDR3 DNA sequence: TGTGCCAGCAGGCCGGGACAGGGAGCAGATACGCAGTATTTT.

The V call is TRBV28, the J call TRBJ2-1; 9 bases are a match to TRBD2. The CDR3 extends over 16 amino acids. J was trimmed by 8 bases and V by 3 bases; bases with no gene match: 11. The germline CDR1 and CDR2 sequences are MDHEN and SYDVKM. The CDR3: CASSLWGSGSLDEQFF. CDR3 nucleotides: TGTGCCAGCAGTTTGTGGGGTAGCGGGAGTCTCGATGAGCAGTTCTTC.

The V call is TRBV7-8, the J call TRBJ2-1; D ambiguous. The V end lost 6 bases, the J end lost 4 bases, and 19 bases lay between the germline ends. The CDR3 contains 16 residues. Germline loops: CDR1 SGHVS, CDR2 FQNEAQ. CDR3 protein: CASRPRAAENYNEQFF. The CDR3 DNA reads TGTGCCAGCAGGCCACGGGCAGCCGAAAATTACAATGAGCAGTTCTTC.

The J gene is TRBJ2-3, the V gene TRBV7-9, with TRBD2 as a possible D gene (5 bases). With 5 bases removed from V and 2 bases from J, the gap between germline ends came to 14 bases. Germline CDR1 reads SEHNR; CDR2 reads FQNEAQ (reference sequence). The CDR3 runs to 15 residues. CDR3 sequence reads: CASSRMTGNTDTQYF. The CDR3 region has the DNA TGTGCCAGCAGCCGAATGACGGGAAACACAGATACGCAGTATTTT.

This clone was seen a handful of times. The chain joins TRBV15 to TRBJ2-7, with D perhaps given as TRBD1 or TRBD2 (5 bases each). CDR1 is LNHNV and CDR2 is YYDKDF in the germline V gene (reference sequence). V lost 1 base and J lost 7, with 11 bases in between. The CDR3 is 13 residues long. In DNA form, the CDR3 reads TGTGCCACCAGCAGAGGAGGGGTTGGGGAGCAGTACTTC. Its protein product is CATSRGGVGEQYF.

With respect to this clone: A far larger clone is a single base away, which makes a read error likely. The V gene is TRBV29-1, the J gene TRBJ2-1, with D possibly matching TRBD1 (5 bases). This CDR3 comprises 12 residues. CDR1 is SQVTM, CDR2 ANQGSEA, per germline. Trimming stripped 0 bases from V and 15 bases from J, with 15 bases between. CDR3 sequence: CSVEELQELRFF. The CDR3 DNA is TGCAGCGTTGAAGAGTTACAGGAATTACGGTTCTTC.

Remarks on this clone: Within the sample, other DNA sequences also encode this same CDR3. The chain couples TRBV4-1 to TRBJ2-5; tentatively, D is TRBD2 (6 bases). The V and J ends lost 0 bases and 5 bases respectively, with 13 bases between them. This CDR3 contains 15 residues. Per germline, CDR1 MGHRA and CDR2 YSYEKL. The CDR3 sequence: CASSQELAGRETQYF. The CDR3 DNA reads TGCGCCAGCAGCCAAGAACTAGCTGGGAGGGAGACCCAGTACTTC.

The chain employs TRBV10-3 and TRBJ1-1; TRBD1 agrees at 10 bases. There are 17 residues in the CDR3. CDR1 ENHRY and CDR2 SYGVKD come from the germline V gene. With 6 bases clipped from V and 5 bases from J, the junction kept 15 bases outside the gene matches. For the CDR3, the DNA is TGTGCCATCAGCGGACCTGGGACAGGGGTTTTAAGTACTGAAGCTTTCTTT. It yields the protein CAISGPGTGVLSTEAFF.

The J gene is TRBJ1-1, the V gene TRBV7-3; D is unresolved. Germline assignment: CDR1 SGHTA and CDR2 FQGTGA. V was pared by 4 bases and J by 1 base, with 13 bases between. The CDR3 is 15 amino acids. DNA for the CDR3: TGTGCCAGCAGCTCCCGGTCATTCTCGAACACTGAAGCTTTCTTT. The encoded protein is CASSSRSFSNTEAFF. The full variable domain, in which reference TRBV7-3 and TRBJ1-1 provide the parts outside the CDR3, is GAGVSQTPSNKVTEKGKYVELRCDPISGHTALYWYRQSLGQGPEFLIYFQGTGAADDSGLPNDRFFAVRPEGSVSTLKIQRTERGDSAVYLCASSSRSFSNTEAFFGQGTRLTVV.

The CDR3 sequence is CASSAGTLKGNEQFF. DNA for the CDR3: TGTGCCAGCAGTGCCGGGACACTTAAGGGCAATGAGCAGTTCTTC. The V gene is TRBV2, the J gene TRBJ2-1; TRBD1 might be the D (6 bases). The CDR3 has 15 amino acids. CDR1 and CDR2 from the germline V gene are SNHLY and FYNNEI. The ends were cut back, 4 bases at V and 6 bases at J, with 16 bases in the middle. The full variable domain, in which reference TRBV2 and TRBJ2-1 provide the parts outside the CDR3, is EPEVTQTPSHQVTQMGQEVILRCVPISNHLYFYWYRQILGQKVEFLVSFYNNEISEKSEIFDDQFSVERPDGSNFTLKIRSTKLEDSAMYFCASSAGTLKGNEQFFGPGTRLTVL.